The sequence of this T cell receptor beta chain was determined in a study of cytomegalovirus exposure and HLA in healthy donors. PCR used 60 Vbeta primers and 13 Jbeta primers. TCRdb's copy holds only in-frame clones and misses some; the assay was immunoSEQ multiplex PCR. Among under 80,000 clones listed, about 79% were seen once. Deletions cut 0 bases from V and 6 bases from J, with 12 bases between. The CDR3 is made up of 15 amino acids. Germline assignment: CDR1 MRHNA and CDR2 SNTAGT. Material for sequencing was PBMCs. The clonotype was recovered from a woman between 40 and 50 years old in good health and CMV-seronegative. The chain links TRBV6-4 to TRBJ2-1; TRBD2 might be the D (7 bases). The CDR3 loop reads CASSDSRGGSNEQFF. The CDR3 DNA reads as TGTGCCAGCAGTGACTCGAGGGGGGGCAGCAATGAGCAGTTCTTC.